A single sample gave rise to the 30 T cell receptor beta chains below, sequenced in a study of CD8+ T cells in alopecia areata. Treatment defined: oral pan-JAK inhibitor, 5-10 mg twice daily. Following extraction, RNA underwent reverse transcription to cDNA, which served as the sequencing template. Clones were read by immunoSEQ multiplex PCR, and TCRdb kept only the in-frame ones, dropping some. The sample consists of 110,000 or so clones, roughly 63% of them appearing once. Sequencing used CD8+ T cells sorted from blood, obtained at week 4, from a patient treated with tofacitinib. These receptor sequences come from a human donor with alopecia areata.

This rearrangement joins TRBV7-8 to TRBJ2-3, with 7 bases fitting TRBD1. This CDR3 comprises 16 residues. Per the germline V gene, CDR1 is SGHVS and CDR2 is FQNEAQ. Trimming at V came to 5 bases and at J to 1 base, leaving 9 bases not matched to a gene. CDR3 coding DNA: TGTGCCAGCAGCGCACGACAGGGCCTCGGCACAGATACGCAGTATTTT. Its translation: CASSARQGLGTDTQYF.

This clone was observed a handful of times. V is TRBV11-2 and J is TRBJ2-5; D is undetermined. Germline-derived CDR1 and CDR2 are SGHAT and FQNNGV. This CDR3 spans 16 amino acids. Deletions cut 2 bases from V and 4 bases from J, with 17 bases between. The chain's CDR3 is CASSLRGQRRIETQYF. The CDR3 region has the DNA TGTGCCAGCAGCTTAAGAGGTCAGCGTAGGATAGAGACCCAGTACTTC.

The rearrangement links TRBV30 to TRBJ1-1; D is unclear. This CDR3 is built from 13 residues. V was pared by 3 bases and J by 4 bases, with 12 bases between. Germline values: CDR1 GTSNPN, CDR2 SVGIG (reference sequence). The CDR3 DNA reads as TGTGCCTGGAGCCCTGGGATGCCCACTGAAGCTTTCTTT. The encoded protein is CAWSPGMPTEAFF.

CDR3 bases: TGTGCCAGTAGTATGGGAGATAGTATCTCCTACAATGAGCAGTTCTTC. It encodes CASSMGDSISYNEQFF. The chain joins TRBV19 to TRBJ2-1, with a weak D call TRBD2 (5 bases). The V end lost 3 bases, the J end lost 0 bases, and 12 bases lay between the germline ends. Germline V lookup: CDR1 LNHDA, CDR2 SQIVND (reference sequence). This CDR3 spans 16 amino acids.

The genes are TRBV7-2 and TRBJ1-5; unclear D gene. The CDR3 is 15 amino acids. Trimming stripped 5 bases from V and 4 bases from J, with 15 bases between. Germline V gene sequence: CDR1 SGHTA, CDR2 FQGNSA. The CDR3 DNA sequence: TGTGCCAGCAGCCCCGGACCGAGTTGGAATCAGCCCCAGCATTTT. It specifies CASSPGPSWNQPQHF.

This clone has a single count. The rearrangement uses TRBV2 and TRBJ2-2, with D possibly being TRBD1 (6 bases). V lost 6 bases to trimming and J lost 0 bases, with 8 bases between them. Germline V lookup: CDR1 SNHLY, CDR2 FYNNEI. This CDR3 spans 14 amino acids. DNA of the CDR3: TGTGCCAGCAGGGACAGCCCGAACACCGGGGAGCTGTTTTTT. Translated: CASRDSPNTGELFF.

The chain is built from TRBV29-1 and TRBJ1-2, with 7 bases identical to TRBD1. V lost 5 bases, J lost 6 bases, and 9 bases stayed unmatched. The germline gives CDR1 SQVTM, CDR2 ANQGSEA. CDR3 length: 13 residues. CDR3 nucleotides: TGCAGCGTTCTTCTCACAGGGGCGCATGGCTACACCTTC. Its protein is CSVLLTGAHGYTF.

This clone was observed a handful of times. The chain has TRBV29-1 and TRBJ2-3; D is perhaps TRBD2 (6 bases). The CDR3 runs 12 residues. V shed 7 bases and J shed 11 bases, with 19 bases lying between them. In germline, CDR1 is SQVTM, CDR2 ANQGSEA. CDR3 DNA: TGCAGCGCCCTCACTTCGGCTAGCGAGCAGTATTTT. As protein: CSALTSASEQYF.

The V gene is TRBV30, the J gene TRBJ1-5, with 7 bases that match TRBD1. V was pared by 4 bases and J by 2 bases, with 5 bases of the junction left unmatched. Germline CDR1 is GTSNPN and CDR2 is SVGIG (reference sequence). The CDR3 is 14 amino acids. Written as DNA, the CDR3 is TGTGCCTGGACGGGAGGGGGCGGCAATCAGCCCCAGCATTTT. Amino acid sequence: CAWTGGGGNQPQHF.

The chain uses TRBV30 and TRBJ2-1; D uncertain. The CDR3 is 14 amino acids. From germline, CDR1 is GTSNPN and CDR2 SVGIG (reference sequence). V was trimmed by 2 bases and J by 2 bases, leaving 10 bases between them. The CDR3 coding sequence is TGTGCCTGGAGTTGGGGATCGGCCTACAATGAGCAGTTCTTC. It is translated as CAWSWGSAYNEQFF.

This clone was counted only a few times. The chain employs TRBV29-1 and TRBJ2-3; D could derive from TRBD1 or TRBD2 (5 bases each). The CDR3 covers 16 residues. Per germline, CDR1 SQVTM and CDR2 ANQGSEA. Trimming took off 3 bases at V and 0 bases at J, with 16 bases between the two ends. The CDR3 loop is CSVEFFGAGSTDTQYF. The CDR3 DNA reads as TGCAGCGTTGAGTTTTTCGGGGCAGGCAGCACAGATACGCAGTATTTT.

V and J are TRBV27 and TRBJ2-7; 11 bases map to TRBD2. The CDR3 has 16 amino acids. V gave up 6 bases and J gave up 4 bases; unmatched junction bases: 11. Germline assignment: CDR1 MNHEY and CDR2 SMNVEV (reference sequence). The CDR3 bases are TGTGCCAGCAGCCTTAGCGGGGGGGTTATCAGTTACGAGCAGTACTTC. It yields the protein CASSLSGGVISYEQYF.

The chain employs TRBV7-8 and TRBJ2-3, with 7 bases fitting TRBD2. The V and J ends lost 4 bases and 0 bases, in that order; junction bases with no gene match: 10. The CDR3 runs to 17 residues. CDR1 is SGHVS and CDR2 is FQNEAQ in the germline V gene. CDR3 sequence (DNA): TGTGCCAGCAGCTCCTACCTGACTAGCCTTAGCACAGATACGCAGTATTTT. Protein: CASSSYLTSLSTDTQYF.

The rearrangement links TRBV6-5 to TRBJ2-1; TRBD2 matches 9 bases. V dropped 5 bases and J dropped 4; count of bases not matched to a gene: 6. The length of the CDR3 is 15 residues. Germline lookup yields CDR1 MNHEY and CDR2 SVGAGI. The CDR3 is CASSPERGVYNEQFF. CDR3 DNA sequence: TGTGCCAGCAGTCCGGAGCGGGGGGTGTACAATGAGCAGTTCTTC.

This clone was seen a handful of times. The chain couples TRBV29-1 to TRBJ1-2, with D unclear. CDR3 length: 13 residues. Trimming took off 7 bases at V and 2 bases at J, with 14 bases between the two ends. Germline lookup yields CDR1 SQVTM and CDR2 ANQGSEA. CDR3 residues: CSGSEPDNYGYTF. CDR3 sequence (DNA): TGCAGCGGATCGGAGCCCGACAACTATGGCTACACCTTC.

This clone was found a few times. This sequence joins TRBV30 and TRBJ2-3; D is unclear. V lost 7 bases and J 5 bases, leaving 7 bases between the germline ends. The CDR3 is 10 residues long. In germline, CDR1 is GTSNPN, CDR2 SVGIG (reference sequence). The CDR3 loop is CASQLDTQYF. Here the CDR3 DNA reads TGTGCCTCACAACTAGATACGCAGTATTTT.

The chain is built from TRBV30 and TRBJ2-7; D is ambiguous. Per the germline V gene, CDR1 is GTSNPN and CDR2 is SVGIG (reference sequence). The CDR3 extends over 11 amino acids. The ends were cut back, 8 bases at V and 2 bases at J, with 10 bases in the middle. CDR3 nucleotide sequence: TGTGCCATGACTCATACCTACGAGCAGTACTTC. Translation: CAMTHTYEQYF.

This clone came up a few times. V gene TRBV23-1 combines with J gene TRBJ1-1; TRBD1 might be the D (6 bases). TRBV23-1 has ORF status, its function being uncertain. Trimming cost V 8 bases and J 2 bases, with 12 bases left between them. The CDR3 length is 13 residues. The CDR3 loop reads CASPEGGNTEAFF. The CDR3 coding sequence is TGCGCCAGCCCCGAGGGGGGAAACACTGAAGCTTTCTTT.

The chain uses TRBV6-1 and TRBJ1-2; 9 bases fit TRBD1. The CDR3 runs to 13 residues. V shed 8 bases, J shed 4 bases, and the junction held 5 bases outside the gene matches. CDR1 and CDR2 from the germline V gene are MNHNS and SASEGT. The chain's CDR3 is CASVGQGPYGYTF. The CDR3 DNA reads TGTGCCAGCGTCGGACAGGGGCCCTATGGCTACACCTTC.

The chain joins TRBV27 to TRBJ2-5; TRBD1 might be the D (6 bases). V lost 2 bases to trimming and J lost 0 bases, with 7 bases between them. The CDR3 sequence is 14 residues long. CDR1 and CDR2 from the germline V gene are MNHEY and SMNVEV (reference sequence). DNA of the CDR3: TGTGCCAGCAGTTTAAACAGGGACCAAGAGACCCAGTACTTC. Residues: CASSLNRDQETQYF.

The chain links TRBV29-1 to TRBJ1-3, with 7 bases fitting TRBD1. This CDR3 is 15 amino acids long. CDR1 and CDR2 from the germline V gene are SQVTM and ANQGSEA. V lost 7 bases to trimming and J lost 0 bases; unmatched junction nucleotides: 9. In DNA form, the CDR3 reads TGCAGCGCGGGACCCGGGACAGACTCTGGAAACACCATATATTTT. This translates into CSAGPGTDSGNTIYF.

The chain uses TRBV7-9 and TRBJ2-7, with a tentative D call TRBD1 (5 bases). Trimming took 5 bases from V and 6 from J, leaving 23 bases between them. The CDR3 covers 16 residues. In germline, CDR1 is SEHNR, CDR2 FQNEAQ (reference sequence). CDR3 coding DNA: TGTGCCAGCAGCAACCCAGCGACAGCTAGGTCCAGCGAGCAGTACTTC. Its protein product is CASSNPATARSSEQYF.

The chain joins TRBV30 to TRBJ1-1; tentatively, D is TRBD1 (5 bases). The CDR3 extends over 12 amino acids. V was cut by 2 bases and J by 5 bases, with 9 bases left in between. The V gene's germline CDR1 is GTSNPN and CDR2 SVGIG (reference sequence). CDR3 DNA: TGTGCCTGGAGTTATGGGGGGACTGAAGCTTTCTTT. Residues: CAWSYGGTEAFF.

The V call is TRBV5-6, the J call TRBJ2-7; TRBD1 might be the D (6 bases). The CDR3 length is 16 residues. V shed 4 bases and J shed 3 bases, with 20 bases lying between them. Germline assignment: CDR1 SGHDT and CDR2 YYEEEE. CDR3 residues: CASSNLQGLLGYEQYF. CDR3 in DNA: TGTGCCAGCAGCAACTTACAGGGTCTCCTTGGCTACGAGCAGTACTTC. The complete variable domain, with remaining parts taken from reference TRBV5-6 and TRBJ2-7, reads DAGVTQSPTHLIKTRGQQVTLRCSPKSGHDTVSWYQQALGQGPQFIFQYYEEEERQRGNFPDRFSGHQFPNYSSELNVNALLLGDSALYLCASSNLQGLLGYEQYFGPGTRLTVT.

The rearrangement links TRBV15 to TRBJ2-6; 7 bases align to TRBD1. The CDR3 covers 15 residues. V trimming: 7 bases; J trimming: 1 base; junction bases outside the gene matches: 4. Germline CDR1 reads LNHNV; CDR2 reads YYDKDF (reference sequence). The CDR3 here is CATTTGRSGANVLTF. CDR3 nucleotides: TGTGCCACCACGACAGGGCGGTCTGGGGCCAACGTCCTGACTTTC.

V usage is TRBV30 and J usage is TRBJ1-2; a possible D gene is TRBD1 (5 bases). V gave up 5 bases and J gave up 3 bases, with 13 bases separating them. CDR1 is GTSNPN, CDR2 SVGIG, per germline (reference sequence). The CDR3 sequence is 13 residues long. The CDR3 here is CAWERDSDYGYTF. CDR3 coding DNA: TGTGCCTGGGAAAGGGACTCTGACTATGGCTACACCTTC.

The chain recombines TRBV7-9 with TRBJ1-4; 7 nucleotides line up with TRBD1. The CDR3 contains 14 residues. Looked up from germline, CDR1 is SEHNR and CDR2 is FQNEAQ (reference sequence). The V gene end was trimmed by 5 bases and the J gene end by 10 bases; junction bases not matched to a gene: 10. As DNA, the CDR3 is TGTGCCAGCAGCAAAACAGGGGCAGGCGGAAAACTGTTTTTT. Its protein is CASSKTGAGGKLFF.

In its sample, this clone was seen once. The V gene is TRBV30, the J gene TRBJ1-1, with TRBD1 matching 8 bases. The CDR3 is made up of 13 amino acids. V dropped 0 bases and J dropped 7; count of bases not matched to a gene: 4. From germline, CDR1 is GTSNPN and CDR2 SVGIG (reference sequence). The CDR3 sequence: CAWSVLGQGEAFF. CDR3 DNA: TGTGCCTGGAGTGTTCTAGGACAGGGTGAAGCTTTCTTT.

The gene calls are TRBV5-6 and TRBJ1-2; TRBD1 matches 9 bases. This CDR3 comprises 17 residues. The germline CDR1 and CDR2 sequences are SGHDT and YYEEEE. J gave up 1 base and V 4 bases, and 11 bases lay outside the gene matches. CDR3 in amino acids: CASSGNPRQGVNYGYTF. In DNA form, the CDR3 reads TGTGCCAGCAGCGGGAACCCTCGACAGGGGGTTAACTATGGCTACACCTTC.

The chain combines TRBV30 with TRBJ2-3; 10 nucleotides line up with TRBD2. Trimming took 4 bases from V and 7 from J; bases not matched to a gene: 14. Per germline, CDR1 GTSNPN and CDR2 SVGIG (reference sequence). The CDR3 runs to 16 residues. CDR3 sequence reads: CAWTGTGSGGAYTQYF. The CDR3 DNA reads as TGTGCCTGGACCGGGACTGGGAGCGGGGGGGCATATACGCAGTATTTT. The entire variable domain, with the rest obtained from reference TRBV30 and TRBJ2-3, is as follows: SQTIHQWPATLVQPVGSPLSLECTVEGTSNPNLYWYRQAAGRGLQLLFYSVGIGQISSEVPQNLSASRPQDRQFILSSKKLLLSDSGFYLCAWTGTGSGGAYTQYFGPGTRLTVL.